These 22 T cell receptor beta chains came from one sample sequenced in a study of identical twins. MiXCR, applied by TCRdb to the 5' RACE reads, yields one record per CDR3 protein. This sample has about 460,000 distinct CDR3 sequences; approximately 15% occur once, and the top ten carry roughly 0.56%. The same sample was also used in a study of yellow fever vaccine responses in identical twins.

Sequencing input: CD4+ T cells sorted from blood. These receptors all come from a woman aged 18 to 35 in good health.

There are many counts of this clonotype. The rearrangement uses TRBV5-1 and TRBJ2-7, with D possibly matching TRBD1 (6 bases). This CDR3 comprises 13 residues. Germline CDR1 reads SGHRS; CDR2 reads YFSETQ. Trimming took off 4 bases at V and 2 bases at J, with 10 bases between the two ends. The CDR3 region has the DNA TGCGCCAGCAGCGTGGACAGCACCTACGAGCAGTACTTC. Translated: CASSVDSTYEQYF.

The chain combines TRBV10-3 with TRBJ2-1; TRBD2 aligns across 16 bases. The CDR3 extends over 20 amino acids. In germline, CDR1 is ENHRY, CDR2 SYGVKD. V lost 2 bases, J lost 0 bases, and 7 bases stayed unmatched. CDR3 sequence: CAISELPGLAGGPSYNEQFF. The CDR3 bases are TGTGCCATCAGTGAGCTTCCGGGACTAGCGGGAGGGCCCTCCTACAATGAGCAGTTCTTC.

This clonotype was observed a few times. The V call is TRBV11-2, the J call TRBJ2-1; TRBD2 matches at 8 bases. The trim removed 3 bases at V and 4 bases at J, leaving 5 bases unmatched. This CDR3 has 15 amino acids. Germline lookup yields CDR1 SGHAT and CDR2 FQNNGV. This CDR3 is CASSFRGGGYNEQFF. CDR3 bases: TGTGCCAGCAGCTTTCGAGGCGGGGGGTACAATGAGCAGTTCTTC.

This clonotype was counted between two and nine times. The chain carries TRBV7-2 and TRBJ2-2; D not certain. The V end was cut by 4 bases, the J end by 2 bases, with 11 bases between. Germline V lookup: CDR1 SGHTA, CDR2 FQGNSA. The CDR3 has 15 amino acids. The CDR3 DNA sequence: TGTGCCAGCAGCTCCCGGGCCTTCAACACCGGGGAGCTGTTTTTT. This gives the protein CASSSRAFNTGELFF.

The chain is built from TRBV21-1 and TRBJ2-2; the listed D gene, TRBD1, was not tested against the DNA. TRBV21-1 is a documented pseudogene. The CDR3 is made up of 21 amino acids. CDR3 in DNA: TGTGCCAGCAGCAAAGTACGTCGGACAGCTACTAACCCCTCGAACACCGGGGAGCTGTTTTTT. It translates to CASSKVRRTATNPSNTGELFF.

V is TRBV7-9 and J is TRBJ2-1; D is uncertain. The CDR3 consists of 12 residues. The germline CDR1 and CDR2 sequences are SEHNR and FQNEAQ (reference sequence). Trimming took off 5 bases at V and 10 bases at J, with 12 bases between the two ends. CDR3: CASSPHGQEQFF. In DNA form, the CDR3 reads TGTGCCAGCAGCCCCCACGGCCAAGAGCAGTTCTTC. The variable domain in full, with the rest retrieved from reference TRBV7-9 and TRBJ2-1, is DTGVSQNPRHKITKRGQNVTFRCDPISEHNRLYWYRQTLGQGPEFLTYFQNEAQLEKSRLLSDRFSAERPKGSFSTLEIQRTEQGDSAMYLCASSPHGQEQFFGPGTRLTVL.

In its sample, this clonotype was seen many times. This sequence joins TRBV6-2 or TRBV6-3 and TRBJ2-7, with 10 bases matching TRBD2. CDR1 MNHEY and CDR2 SVGEGT come from the germline V gene. The CDR3 spans 13 residues. V lost 6 bases, J lost 6 bases, and 5 bases stayed unmatched. CDR3 sequence: CASSLAGVREQYF. CDR3 coding DNA: TGTGCCAGCAGCCTAGCGGGAGTCCGCGAGCAGTACTTC.

This clonotype was counted many times. The V gene is TRBV29-1, the J gene TRBJ2-1, with TRBD2 identical over 15 bases. CDR3 length equals 15 residues. With V trimmed by 3 bases and J by 15 bases, 12 bases remained unmatched. Germline CDR1 is SQVTM and CDR2 is ANQGSEA. CDR3 in DNA: TGCAGCGTTGAGCCGGTGGGACTAGCGGGGGGCTGGCTGTTCTTC. This sequence encodes CSVEPVGLAGGWLFF.

At least ten counts were recorded for this clonotype. CDR3 in amino acids: CASRDRGHETQYF. The DNA of the CDR3 is TGTGCCAGCAGGGACAGGGGGCATGAGACCCAGTACTTC. This chain uses TRBV12-3 or TRBV12-4 with TRBJ2-5; TRBD1 agrees at 11 bases. Unmatched junction bases numbered 2, after V lost 6 bases and J lost 5 bases. The CDR3 length is 13 residues.

This clonotype has just a few counts. The V gene is TRBV12-3 or TRBV12-4, the J gene TRBJ1-6, with D unclear. The length of the CDR3 is 13 residues. V lost 2 bases and J 10 bases, leaving 9 bases between the germline ends. CDR3 bases: TGTGCCAGCAGTTTATCGGCAGACTCACCCCTCCACTTT. It translates to CASSLSADSPLHF.

The rearrangement uses TRBV11-2 and TRBJ2-5; the match to TRBD2 covers 10 bases. With 6 bases clipped from V and 7 bases from J, the junction kept 20 bases outside the gene matches. This CDR3 contains 18 residues. Germline assignment: CDR1 SGHAT and CDR2 FQNNGV. The CDR3, as DNA: TGTGCCAGCAGTCGAGAGGCTAGCGGGAGTTCCTCAGCCGGGACCCAGTACTTC. Protein: CASSREASGSSSAGTQYF.

There are many counts of this clonotype. V gene TRBV12-3 or TRBV12-4 combines with J gene TRBJ2-3, with 10 nucleotides matching TRBD2. This CDR3 is built from 16 residues. The ends lost 6 bases at V and 1 base at J; junction bases unmatched: 7. The chain's CDR3 is CASRASGLARTDTQYF. The CDR3 nucleotides are TGTGCCAGCAGGGCCTCGGGACTAGCGCGCACAGATACGCAGTATTTT.

This clonotype was counted a few times. The rearrangement joins TRBV10-3 to TRBJ1-1; tentative D call: TRBD1 (5 bases). V dropped 2 bases and J dropped 7 bases, with 11 bases sitting between them. The CDR3 covers 13 residues. Germline V lookup: CDR1 ENHRY, CDR2 SYGVKD. The CDR3 nucleotides read TGTGCCATCAGTGAGATCGGTAGGGGTGAAGCTTTCTTT. It translates to CAISEIGRGEAFF.

The rearrangement joins TRBV18 to TRBJ1-4, with TRBD1 as a possible D gene (6 bases). The CDR3 is 15 residues long. Germline CDR1 KGHSH, CDR2 LQKENI. Deletions cut 4 bases from V and 7 bases from J, with 16 bases between. The CDR3 reads CASSRNGPQGEKLFF. The CDR3 DNA sequence: TGTGCCAGCTCACGTAACGGACCACAGGGTGAAAAACTGTTTTTT.

This clonotype was found a few times. The chain has TRBV27 and TRBJ2-1; 10 bases agree with TRBD2. Germline CDR1 and CDR2: MNHEY and SMNVEV (reference sequence). The junction had 6 bases not matched to a gene; V was cut back by 2 bases and J by 8 bases. This CDR3 has 15 amino acids. CDR3 protein: CASSLLAGVSYEQFF. The CDR3, as DNA: TGTGCCAGCAGTTTACTAGCGGGAGTATCCTATGAGCAGTTCTTC.

The V gene is TRBV28, the J gene TRBJ2-7; D not resolved. The CDR3 loop spans 12 amino acids. Germline V gives CDR1 MDHEN, CDR2 SYDVKM. V was shortened by 8 bases and J by 7 bases, with 15 bases between the two germline ends. The CDR3: CASGPLPGEQYF. The CDR3 nucleotides are TGTGCCAGCGGACCTCTGCCTGGGGAGCAGTACTTC.

This chain links TRBV7-9 with TRBJ2-7, with D perhaps matching TRBD2 (6 bases). CDR1 is SEHNR, CDR2 FQNEAQ, per germline (reference sequence). V lost 5 bases, J lost 5 bases, and 19 bases lay in between. CDR3 length: 15 amino acids. The chain's CDR3 is CASSNGGKSDDEQYF. CDR3 nucleotide sequence: TGTGCCAGCAGCAATGGGGGGAAGTCTGACGACGAGCAGTACTTC.

This clonotype turned up a few times. The CDR3 bases are TGTGCCAGCAGTTACTTCGCGGCGGGAGGGCCTTCTTACGAGCAGTACTTC. Encoded protein: CASSYFAAGGPSYEQYF. The chain couples TRBV27 to TRBJ2-7, with 9 bases identical to TRBD2. The V gene end was trimmed by 4 bases and the J gene end by 4 bases; junction bases not matched to a gene: 14. The CDR3 covers 17 residues. Germline assignment: CDR1 MNHEY and CDR2 SMNVEV (reference sequence).

This sequence joins TRBV6-1 and TRBJ2-7; D unresolved. The V gene's germline CDR1 is MNHNS and CDR2 SASEGT. V lost 8 bases to trimming and J lost 6 bases, with 17 bases between them. CDR3 size: 13 residues. CDR3 coding DNA: TGTGCCAGCGGACGGACGGTAGCACTCGAGCAGTACTTC. Protein sequence: CASGRTVALEQYF.

The sample holds a few counts of this clonotype. This chain links TRBV18 with TRBJ2-3, with 9 bases identical to TRBD1. Trimming took 5 bases from V and 6 from J; bases not matched to a gene: 9. This CDR3 comprises 15 residues. Germline V gives CDR1 KGHSH, CDR2 LQKENI. The CDR3 here is CASSSQQGALDTQYF. CDR3 DNA: TGTGCCAGCTCATCGCAACAGGGGGCTCTCGATACGCAGTATTTT.

This clonotype was counted between two and nine times. The chain carries TRBV6-1 and TRBJ2-3, with TRBD2 identical over 10 bases. CDR3 length: 16 amino acids. V dropped 6 bases and J dropped 7; count of bases not matched to a gene: 13. Germline CDR1 reads MNHNS; CDR2 reads SASEGT. The DNA for the CDR3 is TGTGCCAGCAGACCGCCCGGGACTAGCGCGGCGAATACGCAGTATTTT. Residues: CASRPPGTSAANTQYF.

This clonotype was counted ten times or more. This chain connects TRBV6-2 or TRBV6-3 to TRBJ2-7; TRBD1 is a possible D gene (6 bases). CDR3 length: 15 amino acids. CDR1 is MNHEY and CDR2 is SVGEGT in the germline V gene. The V end lost 6 bases, the J end lost 3 bases, and 18 bases lay between the germline ends. The CDR3 sequence: CASSYDRRGIYEQYF. In DNA form, the CDR3 reads TGTGCCAGCAGCTACGACAGGCGAGGAATCTACGAGCAGTACTTC.